A single sample gave rise to the 5 T cell receptor beta chains below, sequenced in a study of T-cell memory formation after mild COVID-19. Each CDR3 protein gets one entry after TCRdb re-called the 5' RACE reads with MiXCR. The sample has approximately 400,000 distinct CDR3 sequences, roughly a quarter seen once. Sequencing was carried out using PBMCs or a T cell subset sorted from them (not recorded which). The source of these receptors is an adult woman who had mild COVID-19 (a few samples of this study predate the infection). Cell type and time point are not known.

The rearrangement joins TRBV5-1 to TRBJ2-1, with D perhaps TRBD2 (6 bases). Germline CDR1 is SGHRS and CDR2 is YFSETQ. This CDR3 contains 14 residues. V lost 0 bases and J lost 8, with 12 bases in between. In nucleotides, the CDR3 is TGCGCCAGCAGCTTGGCTGGCGGGGTCTATGAGCAGTTCTTC. Its protein is CASSLAGGVYEQFF.

This clonotype has only a few counts. The chain carries TRBV14 and TRBJ2-7; 7 nucleotides agree with TRBD2. V shed 0 bases and J 6 bases; nucleotides not matched to a gene: 8. The CDR3 has 15 residues. The germline V gene has CDR1 SGHDN and CDR2 FVKESK. CDR3 coding DNA: TGTGCCAGCAGCCAAGATGTGGGGGGGGACCCCGAGCAGTACTTC. Translation gives CASSQDVGGDPEQYF.

The V and J genes are TRBV11-2 and TRBJ1-1, with D possibly TRBD1 on 6 matching bases. The ends were cut back, 0 bases at V and 4 bases at J, with 9 bases in the middle. In germline, CDR1 is SGHAT, CDR2 FQNNGV. The CDR3 has 14 residues. The CDR3 coding sequence is TGTGCCAGCAGCTTAGATCCGGGGGCCACTGAAGCTTTCTTT. The encoded protein is CASSLDPGATEAFF.

The chain links TRBV5-1 to TRBJ2-7; 11 bases line up with TRBD1. J lost 5 bases, V lost 7 bases, and 8 bases had no gene match. The CDR3 consists of 14 residues. Per the germline V gene, CDR1 is SGHRS and CDR2 is YFSETQ. The CDR3: CASDSGTGGNEQYF. DNA for the CDR3: TGCGCCAGCGACTCCGGGACAGGGGGAAACGAGCAGTACTTC.

V and J are TRBV20-1 and TRBJ1-1; D is unclear. V was pared by 7 bases and J by 0 bases, with 9 bases between. This CDR3 has 12 amino acids. CDR1 and CDR2 (germline): DFQATT, SNEGSKA (reference sequence). CDR3 residues: CSGPTVNTEAFF. CDR3 nucleotide sequence: TGCAGTGGCCCGACGGTGAACACTGAAGCTTTCTTT.